This T cell receptor beta chain appears in the sequencing data of a study of blood T cell repertoires in COVID-19. Whole-study context: Whether acute or convalescent, the COVID-19 samples came from the United States, Italy and Spain.

Looked up from germline, CDR1 is SEHNR and CDR2 is FQNEAQ (reference sequence). V was clipped by 1 base and J by 6 bases; unmatched bases: 5. The CDR3 length is 15 residues. In the original workflow: Quantification of nucleated cells was approximated via reference gene primer amplification. Sequenced by immunoSEQ multiplex PCR; TCRdb stores in-frame clones only, minus some. That table gives V, J and clone size, and the DNA gave D and trimming. The table shows some 130,000 clones, with more than 75% occurring only once. This TCR derives from a man in his fifties or sixties with active COVID-19. Sequences were obtained from peripheral blood. This sequence joins TRBV7-9 and TRBJ2-1; TRBD2 agrees at 8 bases. The CDR3 reads CASSLEASGSNEQFF. The CDR3 nucleotides read TGTGCCAGCAGCTTAGAAGCTAGCGGGTCCAATGAGCAGTTCTTC.